The clone carrying this TCR beta chain has just a few counts. The antigen is unknown. cDNA synthesis used the whole RNA isolate, giving expressed TCRB sequences. Clones were read by immunoSEQ multiplex PCR, and TCRdb kept only the in-frame ones, dropping some. The sample has tens of thousands of clones, approximately 61% seen once. These data originate in a study of beta chain features in type 1 diabetes. General observations from the study: Among patients, naive, central memory and Treg TCRB repertoires appeared more similar than among healthy donors. There was a moderate but significant shortening of TCRB CDR3s in all four CD4+ subsets of Type 1 diabetes patients.

The sample comprised Tregs from blood. The receptor comes from a man younger than 45 with type 1 diabetes. Some clones in this sample may be carry-over from other donors' samples.

The CDR3 is CASSFGHGGDPSTDTQYF. CDR3 in DNA: TGTGCCAGCAGCTTCGGTCACGGGGGGGACCCAAGCACAGATACGCAGTATTTT. The rearrangement links TRBV7-9 to TRBJ2-3, with 8 bases aligning to TRBD2. Unmatched junction bases numbered 11, after V lost 3 bases and J lost 0 bases. The germline gives CDR1 SEHNR, CDR2 FQNEAQ (reference sequence). The CDR3 consists of 18 residues.